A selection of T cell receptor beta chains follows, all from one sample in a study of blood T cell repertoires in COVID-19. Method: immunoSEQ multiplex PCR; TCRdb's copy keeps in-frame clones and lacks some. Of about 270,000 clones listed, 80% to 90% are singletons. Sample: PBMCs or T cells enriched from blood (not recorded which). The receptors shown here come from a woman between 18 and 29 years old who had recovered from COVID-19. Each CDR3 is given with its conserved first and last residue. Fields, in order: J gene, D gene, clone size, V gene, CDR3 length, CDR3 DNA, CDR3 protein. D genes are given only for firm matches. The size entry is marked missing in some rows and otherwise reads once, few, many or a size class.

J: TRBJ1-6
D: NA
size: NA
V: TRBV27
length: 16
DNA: TGTGCCAGCAGTTGGGTCCCCCTAGCGGGTCATTCACCCCTCCACTTT
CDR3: CASSWVPLAGHSPLHF

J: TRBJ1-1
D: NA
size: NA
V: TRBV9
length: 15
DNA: TGTGCCAGCAGCGTAGGAGATAGCCTGAACACTGAAGCTTTCTTT
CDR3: CASSVGDSLNTEAFF

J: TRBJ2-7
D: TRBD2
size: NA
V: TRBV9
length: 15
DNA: TGTGCCAGCAGCGAGGGACTAGCGGAAACCTACGAGCAGTACTTC
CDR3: CASSEGLAETYEQYF

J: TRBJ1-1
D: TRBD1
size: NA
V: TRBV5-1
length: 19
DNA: TGCGCCAGCAGCTTCAGCGTAGGACAGGGGAGAGTTCGGAACACTGAAGCTTTCTTT
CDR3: CASSFSVGQGRVRNTEAFF

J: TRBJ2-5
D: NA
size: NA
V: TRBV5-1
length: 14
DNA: TGCGCCAGCACCCCCGGTGGCGGGCGAGAGACCCAGTACTTC
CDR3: CASTPGGGRETQYF

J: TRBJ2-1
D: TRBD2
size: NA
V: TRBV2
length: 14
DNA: TGTGCCAGCAGTGAAGCACCTAGCGGGGGGGCCCCTGTCTTC
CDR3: CASSEAPSGGAPVF

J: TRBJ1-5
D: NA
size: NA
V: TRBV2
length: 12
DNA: TGTGCCAGCAACCAGGACAGACAAGTGCAGCATTTT
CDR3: CASNQDRQVQHF

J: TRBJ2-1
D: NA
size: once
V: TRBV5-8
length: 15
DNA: TGTGCCAGCAGCTTAGGACAGTCGACCTACAATGAGCAGTTCTTC
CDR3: CASSLGQSTYNEQFF

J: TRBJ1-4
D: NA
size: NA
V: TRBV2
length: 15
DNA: TGTGCCAGCAAGGGGCAGCTTACAACTAATGAAAAACTGTTTTTT
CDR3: CASKGQLTTNEKLFF

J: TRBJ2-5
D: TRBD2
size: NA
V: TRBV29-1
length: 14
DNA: TGCAGCGTTGAGGGGACTAGCGGGTTAGAGACCCAGTACTTC
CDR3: CSVEGTSGLETQYF

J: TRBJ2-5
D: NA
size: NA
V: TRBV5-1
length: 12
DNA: TGCGCCAGCAGCGCCCGGGAAGAGACCCAGTACTTC
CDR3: CASSAREETQYF

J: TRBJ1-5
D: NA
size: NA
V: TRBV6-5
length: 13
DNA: TGTGCCAGCAGTTACGGCCCACACCAGCCCCAGCATTTT
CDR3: CASSYGPHQPQHF

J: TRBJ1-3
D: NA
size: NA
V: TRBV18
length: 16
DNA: TGTGCCAGCTCACCAATGGGGGCGGCGGAAGGAAACACCATATATTTT
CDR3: CASSPMGAAEGNTIYF

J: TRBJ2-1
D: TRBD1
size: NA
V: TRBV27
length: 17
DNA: TGTGCCAGCAGTTTAGTACCGTTCCGTGACAGGGGGAATGAGCAGTTCTTC
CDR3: CASSLVPFRDRGNEQFF

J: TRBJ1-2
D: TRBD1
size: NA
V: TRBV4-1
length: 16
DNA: TGCGCCAGCAGCCACCCCATAGAGACAGGGACTGGAGGCTACACCTTC
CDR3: CASSHPIETGTGGYTF

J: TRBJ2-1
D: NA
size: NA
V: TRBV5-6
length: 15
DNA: TGTGCCAGCAGCTTGGCAAGCGGAGGATACAATGAGCAGTTCTTC
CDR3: CASSLASGGYNEQFF

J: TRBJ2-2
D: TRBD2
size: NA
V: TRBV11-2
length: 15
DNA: TGTGCCAGCAGCTTAGAAGCGGGGGGCACCGGGGAGCTGTTTTTT
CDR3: CASSLEAGGTGELFF

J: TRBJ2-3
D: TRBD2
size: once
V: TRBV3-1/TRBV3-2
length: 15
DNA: TGTGCCAGCAGCCAAGAAGCGGGGGCCACAGATACGCAGTATTTT
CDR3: CASSQEAGATDTQYF

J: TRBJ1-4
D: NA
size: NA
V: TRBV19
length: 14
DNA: TGTGCCAGTAGTATCCGGGAGGTTAATGAAAAACTGTTTTTT
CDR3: CASSIREVNEKLFF

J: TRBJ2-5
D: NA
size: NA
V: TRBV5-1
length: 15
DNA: TGCGCCAGCAGCGCCTCCCTAGCGAACCAAGAGACCCAGTACTTC
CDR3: CASSASLANQETQYF

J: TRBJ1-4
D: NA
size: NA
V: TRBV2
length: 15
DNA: TGTGCCAGCAGTCGCCTCGGGACTCGCGGGGAAAAACTGTTTTTT
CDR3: CASSRLGTRGEKLFF

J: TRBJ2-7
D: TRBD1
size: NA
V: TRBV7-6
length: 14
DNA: TGTGCCAGCAGCTTAGCTGGGACAGATTACGAGCAGTACTTC
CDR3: CASSLAGTDYEQYF

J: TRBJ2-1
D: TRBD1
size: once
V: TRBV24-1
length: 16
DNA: TGTGCCACCAGTGACATACCGGGACAGGTCGGTGGTGAGCAGTTCTTC
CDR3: CATSDIPGQVGGEQFF

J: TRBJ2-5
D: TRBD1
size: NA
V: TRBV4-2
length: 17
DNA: TGTGCCAGCAGCCAAACTTGGGGACAGGGCCTACAAGAGACCCAGTACTTC
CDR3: CASSQTWGQGLQETQYF

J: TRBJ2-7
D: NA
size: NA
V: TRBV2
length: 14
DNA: TGTGCCAGCCTCCGTGGCGACTCAACCTACGAGCAGTACTTC
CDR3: CASLRGDSTYEQYF

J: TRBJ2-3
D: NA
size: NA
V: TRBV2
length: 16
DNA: TGTGCCAGCAGTGAGCCCGTTAGGGAGAACACAGATACGCAGTATTTT
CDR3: CASSEPVRENTDTQYF

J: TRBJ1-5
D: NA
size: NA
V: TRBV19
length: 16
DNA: TGTGCCAGTAGTATAAACGGGGGGGCGGGCAATCAGCCCCAGCATTTT
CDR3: CASSINGGAGNQPQHF

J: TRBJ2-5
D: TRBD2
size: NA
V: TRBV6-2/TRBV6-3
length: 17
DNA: TGTGCCAGCAGTTACCTCGCGGGGGGGCCCCTACAAGAGACCCAGTACTTC
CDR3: CASSYLAGGPLQETQYF

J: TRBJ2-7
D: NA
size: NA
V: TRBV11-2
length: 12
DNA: TGTGCCAGCAGCTTAGTGTCGAGTGGGCAGTACTTC
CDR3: CASSLVSSGQYF

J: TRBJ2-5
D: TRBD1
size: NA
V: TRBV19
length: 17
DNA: TGTGCCAGTAGTAAGTTAGGGCCCCGGGACAGCCAAGAGACCCAGTACTTC
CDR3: CASSKLGPRDSQETQYF

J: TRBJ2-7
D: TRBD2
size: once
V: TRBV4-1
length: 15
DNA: TGCGCCAGCAGCCTTCGGACTAGCGGGTCCCCCGAGCAGTACTTC
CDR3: CASSLRTSGSPEQYF

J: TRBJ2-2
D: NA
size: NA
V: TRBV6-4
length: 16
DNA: TGTGCCAGCAGCGTTTTACCGGGAATGAGCACCGGGGAGCTGTTTTTT
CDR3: CASSVLPGMSTGELFF

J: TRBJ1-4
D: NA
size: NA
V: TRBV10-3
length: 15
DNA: TGTGCCATCAGTGATGGACAGCCAACTAATGAAAAACTGTTTTTT
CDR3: CAISDGQPTNEKLFF

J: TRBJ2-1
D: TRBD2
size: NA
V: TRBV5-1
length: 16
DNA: TGCGCCAGCAGCTTGGTTGGGGGGGATGCCTACAATGAGCAGTTCTTC
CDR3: CASSLVGGDAYNEQFF

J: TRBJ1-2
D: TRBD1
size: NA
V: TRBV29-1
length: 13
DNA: TGCAGCGGAAGGGACAGTCGGACCTATGGCTACACCTTC
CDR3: CSGRDSRTYGYTF

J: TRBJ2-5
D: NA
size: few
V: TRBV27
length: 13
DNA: TGTGCCAGCAGCCCTAGAATGTGGGAGACCCAGTACTTC
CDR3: CASSPRMWETQYF

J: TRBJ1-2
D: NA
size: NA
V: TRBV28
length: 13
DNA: TGTGCCAGCAGTACCGCCGGTAACTATGGCTACACCTTC
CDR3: CASSTAGNYGYTF

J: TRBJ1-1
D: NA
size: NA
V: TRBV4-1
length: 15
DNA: TGCGCCAGCAGCCCAGAGGGACACAGGAACACTGAAGCTTTCTTT
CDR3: CASSPEGHRNTEAFF

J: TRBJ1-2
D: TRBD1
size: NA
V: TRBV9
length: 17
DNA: TGTGCCAGCAGCGCACCGGGACAGGGGGCTGTGATAGATGGCTACACCTTC
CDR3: CASSAPGQGAVIDGYTF

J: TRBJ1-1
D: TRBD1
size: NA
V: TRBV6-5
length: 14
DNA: TGTGCCACCCTGTGGGGCAGGGGGAGCACTGAAGCTTTCTTT
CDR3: CATLWGRGSTEAFF

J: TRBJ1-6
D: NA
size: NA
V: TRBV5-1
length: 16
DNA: TGCGCCAGCAGCCTAGACGCACAGGGTGGTAATTCACCCCTCCACTTT
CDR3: CASSLDAQGGNSPLHF

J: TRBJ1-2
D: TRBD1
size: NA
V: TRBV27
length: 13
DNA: TGTGCCAGCAGTCTGACAGGGGTCTATGGCTACACCTTC
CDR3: CASSLTGVYGYTF

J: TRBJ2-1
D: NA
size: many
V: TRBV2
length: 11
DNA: TGTGCCAGCCAGGGCTACAATGAGCAGTTCTTC
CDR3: CASQGYNEQFF

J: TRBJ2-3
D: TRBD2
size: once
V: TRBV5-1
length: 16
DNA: TGCGCCAGCAGCTTGGTGGCGGGGGGGAGCACAGATACGCAGTATTTT
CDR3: CASSLVAGGSTDTQYF

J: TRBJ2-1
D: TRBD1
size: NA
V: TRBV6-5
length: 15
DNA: TGTGCCAGCAGTTACTCGATGGAGACAGGGGGTAGGCAGTTCTTC
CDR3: CASSYSMETGGRQFF

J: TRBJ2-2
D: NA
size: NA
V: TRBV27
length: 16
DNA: TGTGCCAGCAGTTTCGGAGAGCAGGGAGGCACCGGGGAGCTGTTTTTT
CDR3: CASSFGEQGGTGELFF

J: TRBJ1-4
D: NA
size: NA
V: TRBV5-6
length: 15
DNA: TGTGCCAGCAGCTTGGCTCAGGGGAAAAATGAAAAACTGTTTTTT
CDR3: CASSLAQGKNEKLFF

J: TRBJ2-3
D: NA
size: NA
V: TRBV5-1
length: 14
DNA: TGCGCCAGCAGCTTGGACGGGGACACAGATACGCAGTATTTT
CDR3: CASSLDGDTDTQYF

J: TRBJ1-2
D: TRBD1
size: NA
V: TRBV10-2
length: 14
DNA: TGCGCCAGCAGTGAGGCCGGGACAGGCTATGGCTACACCTTC
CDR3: CASSEAGTGYGYTF

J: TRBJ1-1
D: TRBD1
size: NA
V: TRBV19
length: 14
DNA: TGTGCCGTCACAGGGGCCCTAAGAAACACTGAAGCTTTCTTT
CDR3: CAVTGALRNTEAFF

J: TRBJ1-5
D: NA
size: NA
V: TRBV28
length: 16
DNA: TGTGCCAGCAGTTTATGGCAGGGAGGGAGCAATCAGCCCCAGCATTTT
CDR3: CASSLWQGGSNQPQHF